The entry below gives a single T cell receptor beta chain sequence along with its context. This specimen comes from a study of blood T cell repertoires in COVID-19. Looking at the study overall: There were acute and convalescent COVID-19 samples, and they came from the United States, Italy and Spain. T cells, B-cell-depleted T cells, or PBMCs provided the cDNA or gDNA that served as material.

The CDR3 consists of 13 residues. The germline V gene encodes CDR1 SEHNR and CDR2 FQNEAQ (reference sequence). V was trimmed by 6 bases and J by 4 bases, leaving 12 bases between them. Per the authors' pipeline: Reference gene primer amplification yielded estimated nucleated cell counts. Clones were read by immunoSEQ multiplex PCR, and TCRdb kept only the in-frame ones, dropping some. Clone size and the V and J calls come from that table; the DNA yielded D and trimming. This table has about 120,000 clones, approximately 80% appearing once. The TCR was taken from a woman in her seventies with acute or convalescent COVID-19. The sequenced sample was peripheral blood. J is TRBJ1-2 and V is TRBV7-9; weak D call: TRBD1 (5 bases). CDR3 in amino acids: CASRQDSSYGYTF. The CDR3 DNA is TGTGCCAGCAGGCAAGACAGCTCCTATGGCTACACCTTC.